This T cell receptor (beta chain) was sequenced during a study of control samples from healthy donors and cancer patients. This clone was seen once. Generated by immunoSEQ multiplex PCR, the TCRdb table keeps only in-frame clones and is missing some. The sample holds around 100,000 clones, 88% seen once. The sequence came from a man aged 30-40 years in good health. Input material: blood.

In nucleotides, the CDR3 is TGCGCCAGCAGCGCGACGGAGGGAAACACCATATATTTT. Residues: CASSATEGNTIYF. This chain connects TRBV5-1 to TRBJ1-3; D uncertain. Trimming shortened V by 4 bases and J by 4 bases, and 9 bases separated the two germline ends. Germline assignment: CDR1 SGHRS and CDR2 YFSETQ. This CDR3 contains 13 residues.